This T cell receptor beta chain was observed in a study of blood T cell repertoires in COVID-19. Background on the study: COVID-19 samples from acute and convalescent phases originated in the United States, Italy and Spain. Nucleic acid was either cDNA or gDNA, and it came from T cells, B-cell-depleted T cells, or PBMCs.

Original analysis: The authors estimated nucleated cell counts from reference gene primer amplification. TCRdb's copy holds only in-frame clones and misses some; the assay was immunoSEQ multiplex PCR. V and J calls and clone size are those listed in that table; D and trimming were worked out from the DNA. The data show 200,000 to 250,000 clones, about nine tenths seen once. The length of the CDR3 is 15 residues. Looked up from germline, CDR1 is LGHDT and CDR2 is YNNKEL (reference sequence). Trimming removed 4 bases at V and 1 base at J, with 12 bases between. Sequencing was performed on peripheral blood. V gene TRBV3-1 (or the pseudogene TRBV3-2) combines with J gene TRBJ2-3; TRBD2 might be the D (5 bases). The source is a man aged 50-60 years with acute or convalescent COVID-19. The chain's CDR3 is CASSRRIPGTDTQYF. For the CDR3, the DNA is TGTGCCAGCAGCCGGAGGATTCCAGGCACAGATACGCAGTATTTT.